Following are 27 T cell receptor beta chains from one sample sequenced in a study of shared clonotypes between healthy human individuals. Some clones are missing from TCRdb's copy, which holds only in-frame ones; the method was immunoSEQ multiplex PCR. The sample includes about half a million clones, roughly 78% seen only once; the top ten take 13%. The sample was PBMCs. The receptors were gathered from a woman between 40 and 50 years old in good health. Some clones in this sample may be carry-over from other donors' samples.

The chain uses TRBV27 and TRBJ2-7; 11 nucleotides align to TRBD2. The CDR3 loop spans 14 amino acids. V lost 5 bases to trimming and J lost 3 bases; unmatched junction nucleotides: 3. CDR1 MNHEY and CDR2 SMNVEV come from the germline V gene (reference sequence). The CDR3 coding sequence is TGTGCCAGCAGTCCACTAGCGGGAGACTACGAGCAGTACTTC. Protein product: CASSPLAGDYEQYF.

This sequence joins TRBV6-5 and TRBJ2-7; no definite D call. Germline-derived CDR1 and CDR2 are MNHEY and SVGAGI. The CDR3 contains 15 residues. Deletions cut 5 bases from V and 2 bases from J, with 16 bases between. CDR3 in DNA: TGTGCCAGCAGTACTACCAGCGTGTCAACCTACGAGCAGTACTTC. It is translated as CASSTTSVSTYEQYF.

This clone was observed many times. The rearrangement uses TRBV6-5 and TRBJ2-7; TRBD1 aligns across 11 bases. The J segment lost 6 bases and the V segment lost 8 bases, leaving 6 bases of the junction unmatched. CDR1 is MNHEY and CDR2 is SVGAGI in the germline V gene. CDR3 size: 13 residues. The CDR3 DNA follows: TGTGCCAGCCGAGGACAGGGGGCTTTCGAGCAGTACTTC. It translates to CASRGQGAFEQYF.

Ten or more counts support this clone. V usage is TRBV30 and J usage is TRBJ1-1, with D unresolved. Trimming cost V 5 bases and J 1 base, with 11 bases left between them. The CDR3 is 13 residues long. The germline V gene encodes CDR1 GTSNPN and CDR2 SVGIG (reference sequence). DNA for the CDR3: TGTGCCTGGGACCGTAATGAGAACACTGAAGCTTTCTTT. Translation: CAWDRNENTEAFF.

The chain has TRBV28 and TRBJ1-5, with D unclear. Germline V gives CDR1 MDHEN, CDR2 SYDVKM. This CDR3 is built from 12 residues. V lost 8 bases, J lost 0 bases, and 5 bases lay in between. This CDR3 reads CASGDSNQPQHF. The CDR3 DNA is TGTGCCAGCGGTGATAGCAATCAGCCCCAGCATTTT. Full variable domain (rest looked up from reference TRBV28 and TRBJ1-5): DVKVTQSSRYLVKRTGEKVFLECVQDMDHENMFWYRQDPGLGLRLIYFSYDVKMKEKGDIPEGYSVSREKKERFSLILESASTNQTSMYLCASGDSNQPQHFGDGTRLSIL.

CDR3 in amino acids: CASTFTPDSGNEQFF. CDR3 DNA sequence: TGTGCCAGCACCTTCACACCTGACTCCGGGAATGAGCAGTTCTTC. The J gene is TRBJ2-1, the V gene TRBV6-6; D is unclear. Germline values: CDR1 MNHNY, CDR2 SVGAGI (reference sequence). Trimming stripped 7 bases from V and 7 bases from J, with 20 bases between. This CDR3 region has 15 residues.

The chain links TRBV7-2 to TRBJ2-7; no firm D call. Trimming left V 0 bases short and J 0 bases short, with 9 bases between. CDR3 length: 15 residues. CDR1 is SGHTA and CDR2 is FQGNSA in the germline V gene. The chain's CDR3 is CASSLARVSSYEQYF. In DNA form, the CDR3 reads TGTGCCAGCAGCTTAGCTCGCGTCAGCTCCTACGAGCAGTACTTC. The full variable domain, in which reference TRBV7-2 and TRBJ2-7 provide the parts outside the CDR3, is GAGVSQSPSNKVTEKGKDVELRCDPISGHTALYWYRQSLGQGLEFLIYFQGNSAPDKSGLPSDRFSAERTGGSVSTLTIQRTQQEDSAVYLCASSLARVSSYEQYFGPGTRLTVT.

This clone was recorded a few times. The genes are TRBV5-1 and TRBJ1-5; possibly TRBD1 for D (5 bases). The CDR3 totals 15 residues. Trimming pared 3 bases from V and 1 base from J, leaving 11 bases between. The germline CDR1 and CDR2 sequences are SGHRS and YFSETQ. CDR3 in DNA: TGCGCCAGCAGCTCAGGGACTGGGAGCAATCAGCCCCAGCATTTT. This translates into CASSSGTGSNQPQHF.

The chain is built from TRBV30 and TRBJ2-1, with no clear D. The V end was cut by 2 bases, the J end by 8 bases, with 19 bases between. Germline assignment: CDR1 GTSNPN and CDR2 SVGIG (reference sequence). This CDR3 is 15 amino acids long. Written as DNA, the CDR3 is TGTGCCTGGAGTACAACCCCTCGGCGCCTGGATGAGCAGTTCTTC. As protein: CAWSTTPRRLDEQFF. The variable domain in full, completed from reference TRBV30 and TRBJ2-1, reads SQTIHQWPATLVQPVGSPLSLECTVEGTSNPNLYWYRQAAGRGLQLLFYSVGIGQISSEVPQNLSASRPQDRQFILSSKKLLLSDSGFYLCAWSTTPRRLDEQFFGPGTRLTVL.

This clone was counted many times. For the CDR3, the DNA is TGTGCCAGCAGTCGGGACACCAACTATGGCTACACCTTC. Translating gives CASSRDTNYGYTF. The chain is built from TRBV2 and TRBJ1-2; perhaps TRBD1 as D (6 bases). The V end was cut by 5 bases, the J end by 2 bases, with 9 bases between. Germline CDR1 reads SNHLY; CDR2 reads FYNNEI. CDR3 size: 13 residues.

In this sample, this clone turned up a few times. The chain employs TRBV5-1 and TRBJ1-1, with D possibly matching TRBD1 (6 bases). Germline CDR1 reads SGHRS; CDR2 reads YFSETQ. The V and J ends lost 2 bases and 4 bases respectively, with 15 bases between them. The CDR3 is 15 amino acids. CDR3 loop: CASSFRVQGSTEAFF. The CDR3 DNA is TGCGCCAGCAGCTTTCGGGTGCAGGGGAGCACTGAAGCTTTCTTT.

CDR3 sequence reads: CASISTLEGVNEQFF. The CDR3 DNA reads TGTGCCAGCATATCAACTCTAGAGGGGGTAAATGAGCAGTTCTTC. The chain recombines TRBV25-1 with TRBJ2-1; TRBD1 might be the D (6 bases). V was trimmed by 7 bases and J by 7 bases, leaving 20 bases between them. CDR1 is MGHDK, CDR2 SYGVNS, per germline. The CDR3 totals 15 residues.

This chain links TRBV6-7 with TRBJ1-6, with 8 bases aligning to TRBD1. TRBV6-7 is given ORF status, its function remaining uncertain. The CDR3 has 16 residues. V dropped 7 bases and J dropped 6; count of bases not matched to a gene: 11. The CDR3 spells CASTRGQGCTNSPLHF. The CDR3 DNA reads as TGTGCCAGCACTAGAGGACAGGGTTGTACTAATTCACCCCTCCACTTT.

V usage is TRBV29-1 and J usage is TRBJ2-3; D possibly uses TRBD1 or TRBD2 (5 bases each). CDR1 SQVTM and CDR2 ANQGSEA come from the germline V gene. The V end lost 0 bases, the J end lost 0 bases, and 10 bases lay between the germline ends. The CDR3 covers 15 residues. The CDR3, as DNA: TGCAGCGTTGAAGAAGGTCGGGACAGCACAGATACGCAGTATTTT. This encodes CSVEEGRDSTDTQYF.

CDR3 loop: CASSQLTGSGNTIYF. The CDR3 DNA reads TGTGCCAGCAGCCAATTGACAGGGTCTGGAAACACCATATATTTT. The rearrangement links TRBV14 to TRBJ1-3; 7 bases fit TRBD1. Trimming cost V 2 bases and J 1 base; bases outside gene matches: 2. The CDR3 is 15 residues long. Germline CDR1 is SGHDN and CDR2 is FVKESK.

Comments on this clone: The sample holds other DNA sequences that translate to the same CDR3. The chain has TRBV18 and TRBJ2-7, with 10 bases fitting TRBD2. CDR1 and CDR2 from the germline V gene are KGHSH and LQKENI. Trimming cost V 3 bases and J 5 bases; bases outside gene matches: 1. There are 13 residues in the CDR3. Here the CDR3 reads CASSPGLADEQYF. The CDR3 nucleotides are TGTGCCAGCTCACCCGGACTAGCGGACGAGCAGTACTTC.

This clone was recorded at least ten times. The gene calls are TRBV9 and TRBJ1-5, with D tentatively TRBD1 (5 bases). The CDR3 sequence is 15 residues long. V was shortened by 0 bases and J by 2 bases, with 9 bases between the two germline ends. The germline gives CDR1 SGDLS, CDR2 YYNGEE. CDR3 in DNA: TGTGCCAGCAGCGTAGGCTGGGACGGCAATCAGCCCCAGCATTTT. Translation gives CASSVGWDGNQPQHF.

As regards this clone: This may be a read error, as it is one base from a much larger clone. This chain uses TRBV5-4 with TRBJ1-2, with TRBD1 matching 8 bases. Trimming took 4 bases from V and 0 from J; bases not matched to a gene: 2. Per the germline V gene, CDR1 is SGHNT and CDR2 is YYREEE (reference sequence). The CDR3 extends over 14 amino acids. The DNA of the CDR3 is TGTGCCAGCAGCAGGGGACAGGCTAACTATGGCTACACCTTC. Encoded protein: CASSRGQANYGYTF.

CDR3 in amino acids: CASSHVRAGHEQFF. The CDR3 DNA reads as TGTGCCAGCAGCCATGTTCGAGCGGGACATGAGCAGTTCTTC. V and J are TRBV6-5 and TRBJ2-1, with TRBD2 matching over 7 bases. CDR1 MNHEY and CDR2 SVGAGI come from the germline V gene. V was pared by 6 bases and J by 8 bases, with 10 bases of the junction left unmatched. This CDR3 comprises 14 residues.

This clone has ten or more counts. The V and J genes are TRBV29-1 and TRBJ2-7; D remains ambiguous. Germline V gene sequence: CDR1 SQVTM, CDR2 ANQGSEA. Trimming removed 0 bases at V and 2 bases at J, with 5 bases between. The CDR3 has 12 amino acids. CDR3 region: CSVEDGTYEQYF. CDR3 nucleotide sequence: TGCAGCGTTGAAGATGGCACCTACGAGCAGTACTTC.

V and J are TRBV5-1 and TRBJ1-1; TRBD1 agrees at 11 bases. The length of the CDR3 is 16 residues. V shed 0 bases and J 6 bases; nucleotides not matched to a gene: 7. CDR1 and CDR2 (germline): SGHRS, YFSETQ. The CDR3 loop reads CASSLAGQGAQAEAFF. CDR3 nucleotide sequence: TGCGCCAGCAGCTTGGCTGGACAGGGGGCTCAAGCTGAAGCTTTCTTT.

This clone was counted a single time. The chain has TRBV28 and TRBJ1-4; D gene unclear. V lost 6 bases and J lost 8, with 22 bases in between. Per germline, CDR1 MDHEN and CDR2 SYDVKM. The CDR3 consists of 16 residues. Written as DNA, the CDR3 is TGTGCCAGCAGCCCCCGAGGCGTCATCCTCGACGAAAAACTGTTTTTT. It is translated as CASSPRGVILDEKLFF.

A remark on this clone: The same CDR3 can be traced to other DNA sequences in this sample. The DNA of the CDR3 is TGTGCCAGCAGTGACTCGGCTAGCGGGGATTACAATGAGCAGTTCTTC. The encoded protein is CASSDSASGDYNEQFF. V usage is TRBV6-4 and J usage is TRBJ2-1; 9 bases match TRBD2. The CDR3 covers 16 residues. V gave up 0 bases and J gave up 4 bases; unmatched junction bases: 4. Germline-derived CDR1 and CDR2 are MRHNA and SNTAGT.

V and J are TRBV6-1 and TRBJ1-5, with 7 bases aligning to TRBD1. The V gene's germline CDR1 is MNHNS and CDR2 SASEGT. CDR3 length equals 12 residues. The CDR3 bases are TGTGCTGCAGGACAGGATTATCAGCCCCAGCATTTT. Amino acid sequence: CAAGQDYQPQHF.

This chain uses TRBV11-2 with TRBJ2-1; 14 bases align to TRBD2. The CDR3 consists of 17 residues. From germline, CDR1 is SGHAT and CDR2 FQNNGV. The V gene end was trimmed by 4 bases and the J gene end by 7 bases; junction bases not matched to a gene: 9. As DNA, the CDR3 is TGTGCCAGCAGCTCCAGACGACTAGCGGGAGGGCTTAATGAGCAGTTCTTC. Its translation is CASSSRRLAGGLNEQFF.

The chain employs TRBV5-4 and TRBJ2-7; either TRBD1 or TRBD2 may supply D (5 bases each). There are 18 residues in the CDR3. Germline loops: CDR1 SGHNT, CDR2 YYREEE (reference sequence). V lost 0 bases to trimming and J lost 3 bases, with 22 bases between them. The chain's CDR3 is CASSLGGGGTSSLYEQYF. The CDR3 coding sequence is TGTGCCAGCAGCTTGGGAGGCGGTGGGACCTCATCCCTCTACGAGCAGTACTTC.

The chain uses TRBV7-2 and TRBJ2-5; the match to TRBD1 covers 9 bases. CDR1 and CDR2 (germline): SGHTA, FQGNSA. The ends lost 4 bases at V and 4 bases at J; junction bases unmatched: 1. The CDR3 has 13 residues. CDR3 nucleotides: TGTGCCAGCAGCTACAGGGGGCGAGAGACCCAGTACTTC. Translating gives CASSYRGRETQYF.